A single sample is the source of the 19 T cell receptor beta chains below, sequenced in a study of T cell responses to AZD1222 COVID-19 vaccine. TCRdb keeps only in-frame clones here, not all; method: immunoSEQ multiplex PCR. Of roughly 67,000 clones listed, approximately 89% are singletons. The specimen was peripheral blood, collected on day 0 of AZD1222 vaccination. The receptors here all came from an adult in good health.

The chain joins TRBV3-1 (or the pseudogene TRBV3-2) to TRBJ1-2; 8 positions match TRBD1. The germline CDR1 and CDR2 sequences are LGHDT and YNNKEL (reference sequence). The CDR3 consists of 14 residues. J was trimmed by 8 bases and V by 6 bases; bases with no gene match: 11. CDR3: CASSIRDRKLGYTF. The DNA of the CDR3 is TGTGCCAGCAGTATCCGGGACAGGAAGCTCGGCTACACCTTC.

V gene TRBV29-1 combines with J gene TRBJ1-5; D is unclear. This CDR3 contains 13 residues. Germline CDR1 and CDR2: SQVTM and ANQGSEA. V lost 4 bases and J 2 bases, leaving 9 bases between the germline ends. CDR3 in amino acids: CSVGDRGNQPQHF. The CDR3 DNA sequence: TGCAGCGTTGGAGATAGGGGCAATCAGCCCCAGCATTTT.

The CDR3 DNA sequence: TGCGCCAGCAGCCAAGGATCAAAGGCGGACTTTAACTACGAGCAGTACTTC. Amino acid sequence: CASSQGSKADFNYEQYF. The gene calls are TRBV4-1 and TRBJ2-7; D possibly corresponds to TRBD2 (5 bases). This CDR3 spans 17 amino acids. Trimming took off 1 base at V and 3 bases at J, with 19 bases between the two ends. Germline V lookup: CDR1 MGHRA, CDR2 YSYEKL.

This clone was observed a handful of times. The chain has TRBV5-6 and TRBJ1-1; perhaps TRBD1 as D (5 bases). This CDR3 spans 11 amino acids. Germline V gene lookup returns CDR1 SGHDT and CDR2 YYEEEE. Trimming removed 6 bases at V and 5 bases at J, with 8 bases between. The CDR3 coding sequence is TGTGCCAGCATGGGGGTAACTGAAGCTTTCTTT. It is translated as CASMGVTEAFF.

This chain joins TRBV21-1 and TRBJ1-6. TRBV21-1 counts as a pseudogene. The CDR3 sequence is 13 residues long. CDR3 coding DNA: TGTGCCAGCAGGGATCGACGAGAGCAGCGCGACTGCTTT. As protein: CASRDRREQRDCF.

The V and J genes are TRBV3-1 (or the pseudogene TRBV3-2) and TRBJ2-1; D unresolved. V was clipped by 4 bases and J by 0 bases, with 7 bases between them. CDR3 length equals 14 residues. The V gene's germline CDR1 is LGHDT and CDR2 YNNKEL (reference sequence). The chain's CDR3 is CASSPKSSYNEQFF. CDR3 bases: TGTGCCAGCAGCCCCAAGAGCTCCTACAATGAGCAGTTCTTC.

The chain employs TRBV6-1 and TRBJ2-2, with 12 bases identical to TRBD2. The junction had 13 bases not matched to a gene; V was cut back by 4 bases and J by 7 bases. There are 18 residues in the CDR3. CDR1 and CDR2 from the germline V gene are MNHNS and SASEGT. This CDR3 is CASSASTQTSGGFGELFF. The DNA of the CDR3 is TGTGCCAGCAGTGCGTCAACCCAGACTAGCGGGGGTTTCGGGGAGCTGTTTTTT.

The chain is built from TRBV6-5 and TRBJ2-2, with D possibly TRBD2 on 6 matching bases. CDR1 and CDR2 from the germline V gene are MNHEY and SVGAGI. This CDR3 has 14 amino acids. Between the trimmed V and J ends, which lost 8 bases and 4 bases, there was a span of 14 bases. CDR3 amino acids: CASGGTIGTGELFF. The CDR3 DNA follows: TGTGCCAGCGGGGGGACGATCGGCACCGGGGAGCTGTTTTTT.

In regard to this clone: This CDR3 is also generated by other DNA sequences in the sample. J is TRBJ2-6 and V is TRBV4-2; no definite D call. The CDR3 has 16 amino acids. Trimming cost V 1 base and J 0 bases, with 7 bases left between them. Germline V gene data show CDR1 as LGHNA and CDR2 as YNFKEQ. Here the CDR3 reads CASSQAGNSGANVLTF. The CDR3 DNA follows: TGTGCCAGCAGCCAAGCCGGCAACTCTGGGGCCAACGTCCTGACTTTC.

The rearrangement joins TRBV6-5 to TRBJ1-3; 11 bases map to TRBD1. The CDR3 is made up of 15 amino acids. Losses at the gene ends were 4 bases for V and 8 bases for J; bases not matched to a gene: 7. The germline V gene encodes CDR1 MNHEY and CDR2 SVGAGI. In DNA, the CDR3 is TGTGCCAGCAGTTCCGCAGGACAGGGGGCAGACACCATATATTTT. It specifies CASSSAGQGADTIYF.

This clone appeared a single time. The chain recombines TRBV20-1 with TRBJ2-7; no firm D call. This CDR3 comprises 12 residues. CDR1 is DFQATT, CDR2 SNEGSKA, per germline (reference sequence). Trimming left V 3 bases short and J 3 bases short, with 9 bases between. As DNA, the CDR3 is TGCAGTGCTAGTGGGCAGATCTACGAGCAGTACTTC. Amino acid sequence: CSASGQIYEQYF.

The rearrangement links TRBV6-5 to TRBJ2-7; unclear D gene. The germline V and J ends were trimmed by 5 bases and 4 bases, with 12 bases remaining between them. This CDR3 region has 13 residues. Per germline, CDR1 MNHEY and CDR2 SVGAGI. Here the CDR3 DNA reads TGTGCCAGCAGTCCGGCCCGGATATACGAGCAGTACTTC. As protein: CASSPARIYEQYF.

The chain uses TRBV28 and TRBJ2-1, with TRBD2 identical over 9 bases. V lost 5 bases and J lost 3; bases outside the gene matches: 2. The CDR3 runs 14 residues. The V gene's germline CDR1 is MDHEN and CDR2 SYDVKM. The CDR3 here is CASSRTSDYNEQFF. The CDR3, as DNA: TGTGCCAGCAGTCGGACTAGCGACTACAATGAGCAGTTCTTC.

This clone has more than one count but fewer than ten. CDR3 sequence reads: CASSLGALNTEAFF. CDR3 in DNA: TGTGCCAGCAGTTTAGGCGCCTTGAACACTGAAGCTTTCTTT. The genes are TRBV28 and TRBJ1-1; no firm D call. This CDR3 contains 14 residues. Trimming removed 2 bases at V and 0 bases at J, with 7 bases between. CDR1 and CDR2 from the germline V gene are MDHEN and SYDVKM.

V and J are TRBV4-3 and TRBJ2-1; TRBD1 aligns across 10 bases. The CDR3 runs to 15 residues. Germline V lookup: CDR1 LGHNA, CDR2 YSLEER. Losses at the gene ends were 0 bases for V and 7 bases for J; bases not matched to a gene: 3. CDR3 DNA: TGCGCCAGCAGCCAAGATGGACAGGGGGGTAATGAGCAGTTCTTC. As protein: CASSQDGQGGNEQFF.

The table lists this clone with a few counts. This chain links TRBV4-1 with TRBJ2-7; 8 bases align to TRBD1. This CDR3 is built from 16 residues. Germline V gene data show CDR1 as MGHRA and CDR2 as YSYEKL. V shed 3 bases, J shed 5 bases, and the junction held 12 bases outside the gene matches. CDR3 nucleotides: TGCGCCAGCAGCCAGTCTCCAGGGGGCGGGTTGGACGAGCAGTACTTC. It translates to CASSQSPGGGLDEQYF.

This sequence joins TRBV27 and TRBJ2-7; D is possibly TRBD1 or TRBD2 (5 bases each). V lost 1 base and J lost 3, with 13 bases in between. The CDR3 consists of 15 residues. Germline CDR1 MNHEY, CDR2 SMNVEV (reference sequence). CDR3 in amino acids: CASSLWGLGDYEQYF. The CDR3 DNA sequence: TGTGCCAGCAGTTTATGGGGTTTGGGGGACTACGAGCAGTACTTC.

The rearrangement links TRBV5-1 to TRBJ1-1; D gene unclear. In germline, CDR1 is SGHRS, CDR2 YFSETQ. Trimming took off 0 bases at V and 4 bases at J, with 10 bases between the two ends. The CDR3 length is 14 residues. CDR3 sequence reads: CASSLGGKGTEAFF. DNA for the CDR3: TGCGCCAGCAGCTTGGGAGGAAAGGGCACTGAAGCTTTCTTT.

CDR3 sequence reads: CASSMNRGMDSPLHF. CDR3 in DNA: TGTGCCAGTAGTATGAACAGGGGTATGGATTCACCCCTCCACTTT. The chain employs TRBV19 and TRBJ1-6; 7 positions agree with TRBD1. The V and J ends lost 3 bases and 8 bases, in that order; junction bases with no gene match: 7. This CDR3 has 15 residues. Per germline, CDR1 LNHDA and CDR2 SQIVND (reference sequence).